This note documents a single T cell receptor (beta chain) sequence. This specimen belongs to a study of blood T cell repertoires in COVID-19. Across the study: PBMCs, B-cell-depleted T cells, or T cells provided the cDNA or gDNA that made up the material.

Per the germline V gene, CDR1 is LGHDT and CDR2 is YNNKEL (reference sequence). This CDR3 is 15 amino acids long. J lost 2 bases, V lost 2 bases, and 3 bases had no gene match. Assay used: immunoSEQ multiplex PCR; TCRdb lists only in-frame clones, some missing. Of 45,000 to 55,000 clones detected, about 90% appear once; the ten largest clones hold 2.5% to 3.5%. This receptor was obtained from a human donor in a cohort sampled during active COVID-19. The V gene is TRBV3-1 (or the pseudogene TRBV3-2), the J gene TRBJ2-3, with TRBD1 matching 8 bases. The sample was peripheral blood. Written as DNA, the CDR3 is TGTGCCAGCAGCCAAAGACAGGGGTTCACAGATACGCAGTATTTT. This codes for CASSQRQGFTDTQYF.